Listed below are T cell receptor beta chains from one sample, sequenced in a study of shared clonotypes between healthy human individuals. Clones were read by immunoSEQ multiplex PCR, and TCRdb kept only the in-frame ones, dropping some. The table lists nearly 750,000 clones, approximately 72% of them singletons, with about 1.7% in the top ten. The sample was memory CD4+ T cells sorted from blood. The receptors come from a woman in her 30s in good health. Both conserved end residues are part of each CDR3. A D gene is named only where the DNA matches it firmly. Some rows have no size entry. The others give once, few or many, or a class for an expanded clone.

V gene,D gene,clone size,J gene,CDR3 DNA,CDR3 protein
TRBV27,TRBD2,-,TRBJ2-1,TGTGCCAGCAGTCCGACTAGCGGGATCTACAATGAGCAGTTCTTC,CASSPTSGIYNEQFF
TRBV7-2,TRBD2,-,TRBJ2-5,TGTGCCAGCAGCGCGAGCTGGACTAGCGGCCAAGAGACCCAGTACTTC,CASSASWTSGQETQYF
TRBV28,TRBD2,once,TRBJ2-7,TGTGCCAGCCGCCTAGCGGGAGGGGGATCCTACGAGCAGTACTTC,CASRLAGGGSYEQYF
TRBV18,TRBD2,-,TRBJ2-7,TGTGCCAGCTCACCACAGGCAGCTAGGGGAGGGTCCGAGCAGTACTTC,CASSPQAARGGSEQYF
TRBV19,-,-,TRBJ1-1,TGTGCCAGTCAGCCCCAGGAAAACACTGAAGCTTTCTTT,CASQPQENTEAFF
TRBV7-3,TRBD1,-,TRBJ1-2,TGTGCCAGCAGCCGAGACAGGGGGCCATATGGCTACACCTTC,CASSRDRGPYGYTF
TRBV5-1,TRBD2,-,TRBJ2-7,TGCGCCAGCAGAGTCCGGGAGGCCAATTCCTACGAGCAGTACTTC,CASRVREANSYEQYF
TRBV10-1,-,-,TRBJ2-7,TGCGCCAGCAGTCCAGCCCCGGACTACGAGCAGTACTTC,CASSPAPDYEQYF
TRBV14,-,-,TRBJ1-2,TGTGCCAGCAGCCCCACCCGCGGGCTCGGCTACACCTTC,CASSPTRGLGYTF
TRBV28,-,-,TRBJ2-3,TGTGCCAGCAGTTTCGCGGGCGTGGGGACGCAGTATTTT,CASSFAGVGTQYF
TRBV28,-,-,TRBJ1-3,TGTGCCAGCAGTTTAATTCACTCCTCTGGAAACACCATATATTTT,CASSLIHSSGNTIYF
TRBV5-6,-,-,TRBJ1-1,TGTGCCAGCAGCTTGGAGGTCGGGAATTTGAACACTGAAGCTTTCTTT,CASSLEVGNLNTEAFF
TRBV19,-,-,TRBJ1-5,TGTGCCAGTAGTATAGGAGGGTCGGGTAGCAATCAGCCCCAGCATTTT,CASSIGGSGSNQPQHF
TRBV11-2,TRBD2,-,TRBJ2-1,TGTGCCAGCAGCCGGAGCGGGAGGGGTTACAATGAGCAGTTCTTC,CASSRSGRGYNEQFF
TRBV28,-,-,TRBJ1-2,TGTGCCAGCAGTGTGGCACTTATATATGGCTACACCTTC,CASSVALIYGYTF
TRBV28,TRBD1,-,TRBJ1-5,TGTGCCAGCAGCCCTTATGGACAGGGCAATCAGCCCCAGCATTTT,CASSPYGQGNQPQHF
TRBV11-2,TRBD2,once,TRBJ2-7,TGTGCCAGCAGCTCACAGTCCGCAGGACTAGCGGGAGGCGAGCAGTACTTC,CASSSQSAGLAGGEQYF
TRBV19,-,-,TRBJ2-1,TGTGCCAGTAGTCCCGTTGGTGGAGGGACAGCCTACTACAATGAGCAGTTCTTC,CASSPVGGGTAYYNEQFF
TRBV6-5,-,-,TRBJ1-1,TGTGCCAGCAGTAGGGGGGAAAGAATGAACACTGAAGCTTTCTTT,CASSRGERMNTEAFF
TRBV4-1,-,-,TRBJ2-5,TGCGCCAGCAGCCAATCGGGGGCTGGAGAGACCCAGTACTTC,CASSQSGAGETQYF
TRBV30,TRBD1,-,TRBJ2-3,TGTGCCTGGGAAGACAGGGGGCGAAAAGATACGCAGTATTTT,CAWEDRGRKDTQYF
TRBV2,TRBD2,-,TRBJ2-5,TGTGCCAGCAGTGGGACTAGAGGTCAAGAGACCCAGTACTTC,CASSGTRGQETQYF
TRBV7-9,-,-,TRBJ2-3,TGTGCCAGCAGCTTGGGCAGGGTAACAGATACGCAGTATTTT,CASSLGRVTDTQYF